This T cell receptor beta chain was identified in a study of neoadjuvant anti-PD-1 for oral cavity cancer. Background on the study: Patients without progression got a fourth dose around day 43. Study-level results: Treg/Th17 ratio rose with pretreatment blood and fell with post-treatment tumor TCRbeta clonality.

CDR1 is SGHRS, CDR2 YFSETQ, per germline. V shed 4 bases, J shed 2 bases, and the junction held 9 bases outside the gene matches. There are 16 residues in the CDR3. Time point described: after neoadjuvant nivolumab, at surgical resection. The patients had HPV-negative, locally advanced oral cavity squamous cell carcinoma. Two replicates per tumor sample, mostly from approximately 4.5 ug of genomic DNA. The assay was immunoSEQ multiplex PCR, and TCRdb's table has in-frame clones only and misses some. This sample has 40,000 or so clones, with approximately 40% found just once. There are many counts of this clone. Antigen unknown.

The specimen was tumor tissue, collected after nivolumab (anti-PD-1) treatment. The V gene is TRBV5-1, the J gene TRBJ2-3; 8 bases map to TRBD2. The source of this sequence is a person aged 35 to 85 with oral cavity squamous cell carcinoma. CDR3 protein: CASSIQSLAVTDTQYF. The CDR3 nucleotides are TGCGCCAGCAGCATACAGTCACTAGCGGTCACAGATACGCAGTATTTT.